The sequence of this TCR beta chain was determined in a study of OX40 agonist ivuxolimab in advanced cancers. Across the whole study: The study gave patients intravenous ivuxolimab at 0.01 to 10 mg/kg every 2 weeks. Study-wide results and limits: CD8+ T cells were the subset that, on average, had more expanded clones than CD4+.

Any history of autoimmune disease or systemic immunosuppression disqualified patients. Clones were read by immunoSEQ multiplex PCR, and TCRdb kept only the in-frame ones, dropping some. The sample holds 60,000 to 85,000 clones, 83% seen once. Concerning this clone itself: Its specificity is unknown.

This CDR3 contains 16 residues. Germline V gene data show CDR1 as SGHRS and CDR2 as YFSETQ. Trimming shortened V by 0 bases and J by 3 bases, and 15 bases separated the two germline ends. Sequencing used CD4+ or CD8+ T cells sorted from blood, obtained in a trial of the OX40 agonist ivuxolimab. The chain joins TRBV5-1 to TRBJ1-1; no clear D gene. The TCR was taken from an adult with an advanced solid tumor such as melanoma, head and neck, liver or kidney cancer. The CDR3 sequence: CASSLVSGSRDTEAFF. The CDR3 DNA reads as TGCGCCAGCAGCTTGGTGTCCGGCTCTAGGGACACTGAAGCTTTCTTT.